The 16 T cell receptor beta chains in this list originate from one sample, sequenced in a study of T-cell reconstitution after alpha-beta-depleted transplantation in children (dated by TCRdb to between 2015 and 2016). Library generation was performed with PCR. TCRdb records Illumina HiSeq 2500 as the sequencer. TCR library preparation used molecular barcoding, with unique molecular identifiers applied to normalize quantification of the TCRbeta repertoire. In TCRdb, the public reads were trimmed at Q25 with fastp and aligned with MiXCR, with productive beta chains retained. Each record represents a unique CDR3 protein, reported with the most common genes and DNA among its rows. Present in this sample are fewer than 500,000 distinct CDR3 sequences, 43% of which were seen just once. The ten largest clones capture under 30% of the sample. Reading the label with the study, this specimen's treatment or condition is: allogeneic hematopoietic cell transplantation with graft depleted of TCRalphabeta T cells and CD19 B cells.

The material was PBMCs, obtained before TCRalphabeta/CD19-depleted stem cell transplant. These receptor sequences come from a girl aged 2 to 10 with aplastic anemia, due to receive a stem cell transplant.

This clonotype was observed a handful of times. The V and J genes are TRBV20-1 and TRBJ2-1; the match to TRBD2 covers 8 bases. This CDR3 has 15 amino acids. The germline V gene has CDR1 DFQATT and CDR2 SNEGSKA (reference sequence). V lost 3 bases to trimming and J lost 4 bases; unmatched junction nucleotides: 8. The DNA of the CDR3 is TGCAGTGCTAGTCGGGGGGGCCAGTCATACAATGAGCAGTTCTTC. This sequence encodes CSASRGGQSYNEQFF.

The chain uses TRBV29-1 and TRBJ2-5; 11 bases fit TRBD2. CDR3 size: 17 residues. Germline CDR1 SQVTM, CDR2 ANQGSEA. The V and J ends lost 7 bases and 4 bases, in that order; junction bases with no gene match: 17. CDR3 amino acids: CSAPLMLAGGGRETQYF. The CDR3 DNA follows: TGCAGCGCCCCCCTTATGCTAGCGGGAGGCGGTCGAGAGACCCAGTACTTC.

This clonotype was detected many times. The chain employs TRBV28 and TRBJ2-7; 7 bases are a match to TRBD1. Germline V gene sequence: CDR1 MDHEN, CDR2 SYDVKM. The CDR3 consists of 16 residues. With V trimmed by 6 bases and J by 2 bases, 13 bases remained unmatched. The CDR3 region has the DNA TGTGCCAGCAGCTCAACACGACAGGGACCAACCTACGAGCAGTACTTC. It encodes CASSSTRQGPTYEQYF.

The chain links TRBV19 to TRBJ2-1; a weak D match, TRBD2 (6 bases). This CDR3 region has 16 residues. With 2 bases removed from V and 0 bases from J, the gap between germline ends came to 11 bases. Per the germline V gene, CDR1 is LNHDA and CDR2 is SQIVND (reference sequence). Here the CDR3 DNA reads TGTGCCAGTAGTATAATTGGGGGGAGCTCCTACAATGAGCAGTTCTTC. Translating gives CASSIIGGSSYNEQFF.

This clonotype appeared a few times. The chain couples TRBV15 to TRBJ1-2; 10 nucleotides match TRBD1. Germline CDR1 reads LNHNV; CDR2 reads YYDKDF (reference sequence). This CDR3 has 15 amino acids. Trimming removed 1 base from V and 6 bases from J; junction bases left unmatched: 5. This CDR3 is CATSRVGTGVNGYTF. The CDR3 DNA reads TGTGCCACCAGCAGAGTAGGGACAGGGGTTAATGGCTACACCTTC.

This clonotype was found many times. J is TRBJ2-7 and V is TRBV28; 9 nucleotides line up with TRBD1. This CDR3 is 15 amino acids long. V lost 2 bases and J lost 3; bases outside the gene matches: 5. Per germline, CDR1 MDHEN and CDR2 SYDVKM. CDR3 loop: CASSLTGTGLYEQYF. The CDR3 region has the DNA TGTGCCAGCAGTTTAACCGGGACAGGGCTCTACGAGCAGTACTTC. Full variable domain (remainder filled in from reference TRBV28 and TRBJ2-7): DVKVTQSSRYLVKRTGEKVFLECVQDMDHENMFWYRQDPGLGLRLIYFSYDVKMKEKGDIPEGYSVSREKKERFSLILESASTNQTSMYLCASSLTGTGLYEQYFGPGTRLTVT.

Ten or more counts support this clonotype. V gene TRBV9 combines with J gene TRBJ2-1; tentative D call: TRBD2 (6 bases). The CDR3 sequence is 15 residues long. V lost 4 bases and J 0 bases, leaving 11 bases between the germline ends. Germline V gene data show CDR1 as SGDLS and CDR2 as YYNGEE. DNA for the CDR3: TGTGCCAGCAGCTCGGGGACTGGCTCCTACAATGAGCAGTTCTTC. Translated: CASSSGTGSYNEQFF.

This chain links TRBV6-5 with TRBJ1-1, with a weak D call TRBD1 (5 bases). CDR3 length: 13 amino acids. V was trimmed by 2 bases and J by 11 bases, leaving 15 bases between them. Germline CDR1 reads MNHEY; CDR2 reads SVGAGI. CDR3 region: CASSYTSAGLAFF. The DNA for the CDR3 is TGTGCCAGCAGTTACACCTCGGCGGGGCTCGCTTTCTTT.

V is TRBV7-2 and J is TRBJ1-1, with D unclear. The CDR3 covers 13 residues. V was shortened by 2 bases and J by 6 bases, with 10 bases between the two germline ends. The V gene's germline CDR1 is SGHTA and CDR2 FQGNSA. CDR3 in DNA: TGTGCCAGCAGCTTAACCGTAAAGTCTGAAGCTTTCTTT. The encoded protein is CASSLTVKSEAFF.

The chain couples TRBV12-3 or TRBV12-4 to TRBJ2-4, with D unclear. The CDR3 sequence is 17 residues long. V gave up 1 base and J gave up 7 bases, with 20 bases separating them. The CDR3 DNA reads TGTGCCAGCAGTTTAGTTACCCTACCCCGACGGCTCAACATTCAGTACTTC. It is translated as CASSLVTLPRRLNIQYF.

The count of this clonotype is one. J is TRBJ2-6 and V is TRBV20-1, with D tentatively TRBD1 (5 bases). The germline gives CDR1 DFQATT, CDR2 SNEGSKA (reference sequence). The CDR3 contains 19 residues. V lost 3 bases and J lost 0, with 21 bases in between. The CDR3 is CSARPSWWGPLSGANVLTF. The CDR3 DNA follows: TGCAGTGCTAGGCCGTCTTGGTGGGGCCCTCTCTCTGGGGCCAACGTCCTGACTTTC.

This clonotype was seen ten or more times. J is TRBJ2-7 and V is TRBV2; 8 nucleotides agree with TRBD1. Trimming at V came to 11 bases and at J to 6 bases, leaving 9 bases not matched to a gene. Germline V gene sequence: CDR1 SNHLY, CDR2 FYNNEI. The CDR3 covers 12 residues. Here the CDR3 DNA reads TGTGCCGTAGGACAGGGATTAGCCGAGCAGTACTTC. Protein product: CAVGQGLAEQYF.

In its sample, this clonotype was seen a few times. This sequence joins TRBV7-3 and TRBJ2-5; D is perhaps TRBD1 (9 bases). The CDR3 covers 16 residues. Germline assignment: CDR1 SGHTA and CDR2 FQGTGA. Between the trimmed V and J ends, which lost 4 bases and 5 bases, there was a span of 20 bases. The CDR3 bases are TGTGCCAGCAGCTCCTGGACAGGGGTAGCGGGGGAGACCCAGTACTTC. Amino acids: CASSSWTGVAGETQYF.

The CDR3, as DNA: TGTGCCAGCAGTTTAGTGGGGTTCGCCCAGAACACTGAAGCTTTCTTT. This gives the protein CASSLVGFAQNTEAFF. The V and J genes are TRBV28 and TRBJ1-1; D uncertain. Germline CDR1 reads MDHEN; CDR2 reads SYDVKM. The CDR3 sequence is 16 residues long. Between the trimmed V and J ends, which lost 2 bases and 1 base, there was a span of 14 bases.

The chain has TRBV10-3 and TRBJ2-7; 15 bases align to TRBD2. Per the germline V gene, CDR1 is ENHRY and CDR2 is SYGVKD. CDR3 length: 16 amino acids. V lost 2 bases to trimming and J lost 5 bases; unmatched junction nucleotides: 4. The CDR3 DNA follows: TGTGCCATCAGTGAGCCGGGACTAGCGGGAGGCGACGAGCAGTACTTC. As protein: CAISEPGLAGGDEQYF.

The rearrangement links TRBV12-3 or TRBV12-4 to TRBJ1-1; D is ambiguous. The CDR3 loop spans 13 amino acids. V was pared by 9 bases and J by 0 bases, with 11 bases between. CDR3 residues: CASNSNMNTEAFF. Here the CDR3 DNA reads TGTGCCAGTAACTCAAACATGAACACTGAAGCTTTCTTT.